These 18 T cell receptor beta chains came from one sample sequenced in a study of vaccination and CD4 T cells after COVID-19. TCRdb reprocessed the PCR reads with MiXCR, giving one entry per CDR3 protein. The sample contains about 14,000 distinct CDR3 sequences, approximately 69% of which appear only once. The sample here was CD4+ T cells from blood, taken after SARS-CoV-2 vaccination. These receptors were collected from a human donor who had recovered from COVID-19.

V is TRBV15 and J is TRBJ1-6; the D is unclear. The germline gives CDR1 LNHNV, CDR2 YYDKDF (reference sequence). This CDR3 comprises 14 residues. V lost 0 bases and J lost 7, with 7 bases in between. The CDR3 reads CATSRDQVNSPLHF. The CDR3 DNA reads TGTGCCACCAGCAGAGACCAGGTGAATTCACCCCTCCACTTT.

The CDR3 coding sequence is TGTGCCAGCAGTAAGACTACAGGGACTCCTGGCTACACCTTC. Protein: CASSKTTGTPGYTF. The V gene is TRBV28, the J gene TRBJ1-2; D possibly corresponds to TRBD1 (6 bases). The CDR3 loop spans 14 amino acids. Looked up from germline, CDR1 is MDHEN and CDR2 is SYDVKM. Trimming left V 5 bases short and J 7 bases short, with 17 bases between.

The chain has TRBV20-1 and TRBJ2-1; 7 positions match TRBD2. The length of the CDR3 is 15 residues. Germline V gives CDR1 DFQATT, CDR2 SNEGSKA (reference sequence). Trimming took 2 bases from V and 7 from J; bases not matched to a gene: 11. The CDR3 nucleotides read TGCAGTGCTAGATTTCGTGCTAGCGGAGCGAATGAGCAGTTCTTC. It translates to CSARFRASGANEQFF.

V usage is TRBV2 and J usage is TRBJ1-5; D ambiguous. CDR1 SNHLY and CDR2 FYNNEI come from the germline V gene. V was trimmed by 6 bases and J by 10 bases, leaving 13 bases between them. The CDR3 length is 12 residues. CDR3 sequence: CASSRTLNPQHF. CDR3 DNA: TGTGCCAGCAGCCGGACGCTCAATCCCCAGCATTTT.

V and J are TRBV25-1 and TRBJ1-1, with a possible D match to TRBD1 (6 bases). Germline V gives CDR1 MGHDK, CDR2 SYGVNS. Trimming removed 0 bases from V and 5 bases from J, with 10 bases in between. CDR3 length: 14 residues. CDR3 region: CASSEYGGQTEAFF. CDR3 bases: TGTGCCAGCAGTGAATACGGAGGACAGACTGAAGCTTTCTTT.

There are a few counts of this clonotype. V is TRBV24-1 and J is TRBJ1-2, with TRBD1 identical over 9 bases. The length of the CDR3 is 12 residues. The J segment lost 8 bases and the V segment lost 7 bases, leaving 4 bases of the junction unmatched. Germline V lookup: CDR1 KGHDR, CDR2 SFDVKD. DNA for the CDR3: TGTGCCACCAGGGACAGGGGCTACGGCTACACCTTC. This encodes CATRDRGYGYTF.

V usage is TRBV20-1 and J usage is TRBJ2-7; 11 bases are shared with TRBD2. The CDR3 sequence is 17 residues long. V dropped 5 bases and J dropped 3; count of bases not matched to a gene: 15. Germline CDR1 is DFQATT and CDR2 is SNEGSKA (reference sequence). The CDR3 is CSAETSGVAFGVYEQYF. The CDR3, as DNA: TGCAGTGCTGAGACTAGCGGGGTAGCCTTTGGCGTCTACGAGCAGTACTTC.

This clonotype appeared a few times. This chain joins TRBV24-1 and TRBJ1-2; 9 bases are shared with TRBD1. The J segment lost 4 bases and the V segment lost 4 bases, leaving 3 bases of the junction unmatched. Germline CDR1 is KGHDR and CDR2 is SFDVKD. The CDR3 has 14 amino acids. CDR3: CATSETGGGYGYTF. The CDR3 DNA reads TGTGCCACCAGTGAAACAGGGGGCGGCTATGGCTACACCTTC.

V gene TRBV19 combines with J gene TRBJ1-1, with a tentative D call TRBD1 (5 bases). CDR3 size: 13 residues. The germline V and J ends were trimmed by 3 bases and 3 bases, with 8 bases remaining between them. Germline loops: CDR1 LNHDA, CDR2 SQIVND (reference sequence). CDR3 loop: CASSMKQDTEAFF. In DNA, the CDR3 is TGTGCCAGTAGTATGAAACAGGACACTGAAGCTTTCTTT.

Only one count was recorded for this clonotype. V usage is TRBV4-1 and J usage is TRBJ1-2; no clear D gene. The CDR3 loop spans 16 amino acids. V lost 0 bases and J lost 2, with 13 bases in between. Germline-derived CDR1 and CDR2 are MGHRA and YSYEKL. The CDR3, as DNA: TGCGCCAGCAGCCAAGAAAGGGCAGTGGGGAACTATGGCTACACCTTC. This sequence encodes CASSQERAVGNYGYTF.

This clonotype is categorized as medium-sized (0.01 to 0.1%). This chain links TRBV12-2 with TRBJ2-1; the listed D gene, TRBD2, was not tested against the DNA. TRBV12-2 is a documented pseudogene. The CDR3 is 15 amino acids. The CDR3 protein is CASRVRGPRYNEQFF. The DNA of the CDR3 is TGTGCAAGTCGCGTTCGTGGGCCGCGTTACAATGAGCAGTTCTTC.

The chain combines TRBV6-5 with TRBJ1-1, with a possible D match to TRBD1 (6 bases). The CDR3 totals 14 residues. Trimming took off 2 bases at V and 5 bases at J, with 12 bases between the two ends. The V gene's germline CDR1 is MNHEY and CDR2 SVGAGI. The CDR3 nucleotides are TGTGCCAGCAGTTACGGGGGGGCGTCGACTGAAGCTTTCTTT. Translated: CASSYGGASTEAFF.

The rearrangement links TRBV7-8 to TRBJ2-1; TRBD1 matches at 12 bases. CDR3 length: 16 amino acids. Trimming at V came to 6 bases and at J to 7 bases, leaving 10 bases not matched to a gene. Germline CDR1 is SGHVS and CDR2 is FQNEAQ. CDR3 coding DNA: TGTGCCAGCAGTTTTTTCGGGACAGGGGGCGGGAATGAGCAGTTCTTC. As protein: CASSFFGTGGGNEQFF.

The V gene is TRBV6-5, the J gene TRBJ1-1; D unclear. CDR1 MNHEY and CDR2 SVGAGI come from the germline V gene. The length of the CDR3 is 13 residues. V lost 2 bases and J 1 base, leaving 5 bases between the germline ends. The CDR3 DNA follows: TGTGCCAGCAGTTACGACGGGAACACTGAAGCTTTCTTT. It codes for CASSYDGNTEAFF.

The chain combines TRBV7-6 with TRBJ2-3, with D unresolved. Trimming left V 4 bases short and J 6 bases short, with 11 bases between. Per germline, CDR1 SGHVS and CDR2 FNYEAQ. CDR3 length equals 13 residues. The CDR3 loop reads CASSSNLRDTQYF. Here the CDR3 DNA reads TGTGCCAGCAGCTCCAATCTAAGGGATACGCAGTATTTT.

The chain uses TRBV28 and TRBJ2-2; 9 nucleotides align to TRBD1. Germline values: CDR1 MDHEN, CDR2 SYDVKM. Germline trimming cut 6 bases from V and 7 bases from J; bases unmatched to any gene: 3. CDR3 length equals 13 residues. CDR3 sequence reads: CASRRQGDGELFF. Written as DNA, the CDR3 is TGTGCCAGCAGGCGACAGGGGGACGGGGAGCTGTTTTTT.

The chain has TRBV7-2 and TRBJ2-7, with 8 bases that match TRBD1. The V segment lost 5 bases and the J segment 2 bases; nucleotides outside the gene matches: 5. Germline-derived CDR1 and CDR2 are SGHTA and FQGNSA. The CDR3 totals 14 residues. The CDR3 DNA sequence: TGTGCCAGCAGCACCAGACAGGGGACCTACGAGCAGTACTTC. As protein: CASSTRQGTYEQYF.

With regard to this clonotype: At one end, the junction sequence differs from germline, possibly due to a read error. This sequence joins TRBV20-1 and TRBJ2-2; a weak D match, TRBD2 (5 bases). This CDR3 has 14 residues. Germline V gene lookup returns CDR1 DFQATT and CDR2 SNEGSKA (reference sequence). The CDR3 DNA sequence: TGCATTGCTAGAGCGGACGGAAACACCGGGGAGCTGTTTTTT. Its protein is CIARADGNTGELFF.